A selection of T cell receptor beta chains follows, all from one sample in a study of response to subunit inactivated influenza vaccine. Each CDR3 protein gets one entry after TCRdb re-called the RT-PCR reads with MiXCR. The data contain about 780,000 distinct CDR3 sequences, roughly 18% of them singletons. Sequencing used PBMCs from blood, obtained about 5 days after vaccination. The receptors here all came from a man in his forties or fifties who received an inactivated influenza vaccine. The CDR3 runs from the conserved cysteine through the conserved F or W. Fields, in order: D gene, clone size, J gene, V gene, CDR3 protein, CDR3 DNA. A D gene is named only where the DNA matches it firmly. Clone size, where shown, is once, few, many, or a class for clones that have expanded.

D: TRBD1
size: .
J: TRBJ1-1
V: TRBV20-1
CDR3: CSAGQVLNTEAFF
DNA: TGCAGTGCCGGACAGGTTCTGAACACTGAAGCTTTCTTT

D: .
size: .
J: TRBJ2-7
V: TRBV7-2
CDR3: CASSLVFGRTYEQYF
DNA: TGTGCCAGCAGCTTAGTCTTTGGGAGGACCTACGAGCAGTACTTC

D: TRBD1
size: few
J: TRBJ2-3
V: TRBV12-3/TRBV12-4
CDR3: CASSQGWQGVADTQYF
DNA: TGTGCCAGCAGCCAAGGGTGGCAGGGGGTGGCAGATACGCAGTATTTT

D: .
size: .
J: TRBJ1-2
V: TRBV7-8
CDR3: CASSLTVSPYGYTF
DNA: TGTGCCAGCAGCTTAACCGTGTCCCCGTATGGCTACACCTTC

D: TRBD1
size: .
J: TRBJ2-3
V: TRBV5-5
CDR3: CASRRETGGGSTDTQYF
DNA: TGTGCCAGCAGGCGAGAAACAGGGGGCGGGAGCACAGATACGCAGTATTTT

D: TRBD2
size: few
J: TRBJ2-3
V: TRBV12-3/TRBV12-4
CDR3: CASSLGGGNTDTQYF
DNA: TGCGCCAGCAGCTTAGGCGGGGGGAACACAGATACGCAGTATTTT

D: TRBD2
size: few
J: TRBJ2-3
V: TRBV6-2/TRBV6-3
CDR3: CASSMGLAGITDTQYF
DNA: TGTGCCAGCAGCATGGGACTAGCGGGGATCACAGATACGCAGTATTTT

D: .
size: few
J: TRBJ2-3
V: TRBV5-1
CDR3: CASSDATADTQYF
DNA: TGCGCCAGCAGCGATGCGACAGCAGATACGCAGTATTTT

D: TRBD2
size: .
J: TRBJ2-7
V: TRBV6-1
CDR3: CASRIAGGTYEQYF
DNA: TGTGCCAGCAGAATAGCGGGAGGAACCTACGAGCAGTACTTC

D: TRBD2
size: .
J: TRBJ2-3
V: TRBV20-1
CDR3: CSAPSKGGLAGTMTSTDTQYF
DNA: TGCAGTGCTCCATCAAAGGGGGGACTAGCGGGTACTATGACTAGCACAGATACGCAGTATTTT

D: TRBD2
size: many
J: TRBJ2-1
V: TRBV7-2
CDR3: CASSLAGIYNEQFF
DNA: TGTGCCAGCAGTTTAGCGGGAATATACAATGAGCAGTTCTTC

D: .
size: .
J: TRBJ2-7
V: TRBV5-1
CDR3: CASTSVPSGGGEQYF
DNA: TGCGCCAGCACATCCGTCCCGTCCGGGGGCGGCGAGCAGTACTTC

D: .
size: few
J: TRBJ1-1
V: TRBV12-3/TRBV12-4
CDR3: CASKPQGMDTEAFF
DNA: TGTGCCAGCAAGCCCCAGGGGATGGACACTGAAGCTTTCTTT

D: .
size: few
J: TRBJ2-5
V: TRBV24-1
CDR3: CATSEEDSQETQYF
DNA: TGTGCCACCAGTGAAGAGGATTCTCAAGAGACCCAGTACTTC

D: TRBD2
size: few
J: TRBJ2-2
V: TRBV7-2
CDR3: CASGWTSLSVNTGELFF
DNA: TGTGCCAGCGGCTGGACTAGCTTAAGTGTTAACACCGGGGAGCTGTTTTTT

D: .
size: .
J: TRBJ2-7
V: TRBV20-1
CDR3: CSASARSSSYEQYF
DNA: TGCAGTGCTAGTGCGCGGAGCAGCTCCTACGAGCAGTACTTC

D: TRBD1
size: many
J: TRBJ2-5
V: TRBV12-3/TRBV12-4
CDR3: CASSLAGQWETQYF
DNA: TGTGCCAGCAGTTTAGCGGGACAGTGGGAGACCCAGTACTTC

D: .
size: once
J: TRBJ2-7
V: TRBV29-1
CDR3: CSAWHYSYEQYF
DNA: TGCAGCGCCTGGCACTACTCCTACGAGCAGTACTTC

D: .
size: few
J: TRBJ1-6
V: TRBV20-1
CDR3: CSARLRNSPLHF
DNA: TGCAGTGCTAGATTGCGGAATTCACCCCTCCACTTT

D: .
size: .
J: TRBJ1-5
V: TRBV24-1
CDR3: CATSEAGGRSNQPQHF
DNA: TGTGCCACCAGTGAGGCGGGGGGACGAAGCAATCAGCCCCAGCATTTT

D: .
size: .
J: TRBJ2-4
V: TRBV4-1
CDR3: CASSQDQGTFGNIQYF
DNA: TGCGCCAGCAGCCAAGATCAGGGGACCTTTGGTAACATTCAGTACTTC

D: .
size: few
J: TRBJ2-7
V: TRBV14
CDR3: CASSPQNSYEQYF
DNA: TGTGCCAGCAGCCCGCAGAATTCCTACGAGCAGTACTTC